These 27 T cell receptor beta chains share one sample of origin, sequenced in a study of T cells in Graves' hyperthyroidism and ophthalmopathy. RNA transcripts served as the template for amplifying TCR beta CDR3 regions. Carried out on the TCR CDR3, a first-round RT-PCR used the HTBI primer set. One entry per CDR3 protein results from TCRdb running MiXCR on the multiplex PCR reads. Of about 380,000 distinct CDR3 sequences detected, 14% appear once; the ten largest clones hold 15% to 20%. Material: blood. The source of these receptors is a woman aged 25 to 45 with Graves' ophthalmopathy.

This clonotype was seen at least ten times. The chain is built from TRBV7-2 and TRBJ1-1; no definite D call. The CDR3 contains 16 residues. V was shortened by 4 bases and J by 1 base, with 16 bases between the two germline ends. Germline V lookup: CDR1 SGHTA, CDR2 FQGNSA. The CDR3 sequence is CASSSKTSIGNTEAFF. For the CDR3, the DNA is TGTGCCAGCAGCTCGAAGACTAGTATTGGGAACACTGAAGCTTTCTTT.

Regarding this clonotype: Possible read error: a much larger clone is one base away. The limits of the CDR3 on the DNA are not certain, so only TCRdb's listed CDR3 is given. This chain connects TRBV12-3 or TRBV12-4 to TRBJ2-6; TRBD1, the table's D call, was not compared with the DNA. Ends included, the CDR3 has 16 residues. The CDR3 is CASSLGVGPGANVLSF.

The sample holds many counts of this clonotype. This chain connects TRBV20-1 to TRBJ2-2; D is possibly TRBD2 (5 bases). Germline CDR1 is DFQATT and CDR2 is SNEGSKA (reference sequence). This CDR3 spans 13 amino acids. The V end was cut by 1 base, the J end by 7 bases, with 10 bases between. The CDR3 here is CSARGGSVGELFF. CDR3 in DNA: TGCAGTGCTAGAGGAGGGAGCGTCGGGGAGCTGTTTTTT.

Turning to this clonotype: Compared with germline, one end of the junction differs, possibly owing to a read error. The chain combines TRBV6-1 with TRBJ1-1, with D maybe TRBD1 (6 bases). The germline gives CDR1 MNHNS, CDR2 SASEGT. This CDR3 has 15 amino acids. The CDR3 protein is CASSEALGGRTEASF. The CDR3 DNA follows: TGTGCCAGCAGTGAAGCGCTTGGGGGGCGGACTGAAGCTTCCTTT.

Many counts were recorded for this clonotype. V is TRBV30 and J is TRBJ2-7; D could derive from TRBD1 or TRBD2 (5 bases each). Per germline, CDR1 GTSNPN and CDR2 SVGIG (reference sequence). The CDR3 spans 15 residues. The V and J ends lost 6 bases and 5 bases respectively, with 23 bases between them. CDR3 in DNA: TGTGCCTGCGAGGGTGGGACCCCGTGGATGGACGAGCAGTACTTC. Translation: CACEGGTPWMDEQYF.

About this clonotype: This sequence may be a read error, since a much larger clone differs from it by one base. The CDR3: CSARKPFEPTEAFF. CDR3 DNA sequence: TGCAGTGCTAGGAAACCATTTGAACCCACTGAAGCTTTCTTT. This chain joins TRBV20-1 and TRBJ1-1; no clear D. The CDR3 runs 14 residues. The germline CDR1 and CDR2 sequences are DFQATT and SNEGSKA (reference sequence). V was trimmed by 3 bases and J by 4 bases, leaving 15 bases between them.

This clonotype was seen at least ten times. The V gene is TRBV5-8, the J gene TRBJ2-5, with 10 bases identical to TRBD1. This CDR3 is built from 18 residues. Germline V gives CDR1 SGHTS, CDR2 YDEGEE. V trimming: 2 bases; J trimming: 2 bases; junction bases outside the gene matches: 12. In DNA form, the CDR3 reads TGTGCCAGCAGCTTAGATCCCTGGGACAGGGGCCTTCAAGAGACCCAGTACTTC. Its translation is CASSLDPWDRGLQETQYF.

Turning to this clonotype: A read error is possible here, since a much larger clone lies one base away. The V call is TRBV28, the J call TRBJ2-1; TRBD2 might be the D (6 bases). In germline, CDR1 is MDHEN, CDR2 SYDVKM. The CDR3 has 14 residues. CDR3 sequence: CASSPGVSYNEQLF. As DNA, the CDR3 is TGTGCCAGCAGTCCGGGGGTTTCCTACAATGAGCAGCTCTTC. The variable domain in full, completed from reference TRBV28 and TRBJ2-1, reads DVKVTQSSRYLVKRTGEKVFLECVQDMDHENMFWYRQDPGLGLRLIYFSYDVKMKEKGDIPEGYSVSREKKERFSLILESASTNQTSMYLCASSPGVSYNEQLFGPGTRLTVL.

This chain connects TRBV11-2 to TRBJ2-1, with 12 nucleotides matching TRBD1. Germline V CDR1 and CDR2: SGHAT, FQNNGV. The CDR3 is made up of 14 amino acids. The V gene end was trimmed by 4 bases and the J gene end by 9 bases; junction bases not matched to a gene: 4. This chain's CDR3 is CASSSGQGAIEQFF. DNA of the CDR3: TGTGCCAGCAGCTCGGGACAGGGGGCTATTGAGCAGTTCTTC.

Ten or more counts support this clonotype. The V and J genes are TRBV27 and TRBJ2-7, with D unclear. There are 15 residues in the CDR3. V was shortened by 0 bases and J by 0 bases, with 9 bases between the two germline ends. Germline CDR1 is MNHEY and CDR2 is SMNVEV (reference sequence). CDR3 in DNA: TGTGCCAGCAGTTTATCTGCGTTAGACTCCTACGAGCAGTACTTC. This gives the protein CASSLSALDSYEQYF.

This clonotype was found many times. The chain carries TRBV7-8 and TRBJ1-6; 7 bases fit TRBD1. The CDR3 contains 17 residues. J lost 1 base, V lost 5 bases, and 8 bases had no gene match. CDR1 and CDR2 from the germline V gene are SGHVS and FQNEAQ. CDR3 sequence: CASSPQGRDSYNSPLHF. As DNA, the CDR3 is TGTGCCAGCAGCCCACAGGGGCGGGATTCCTATAATTCACCCCTCCACTTT.

This clonotype was observed many times. The chain combines TRBV13 with TRBJ2-3; a weak D match, TRBD2 (6 bases). Trimming left V 4 bases short and J 2 bases short, with 19 bases between. The germline CDR1 and CDR2 sequences are PRHDT and FYEKMQ (reference sequence). The CDR3 consists of 17 residues. Written as DNA, the CDR3 is TGTGCCAGCAGCTCCCAGGACGGAGGGCTTATCACAGATACGCAGTATTTT. Its protein is CASSSQDGGLITDTQYF.

This clonotype was seen repeatedly, ten times or more. The V gene is TRBV6-1, the J gene TRBJ1-1; no clear D gene. From germline, CDR1 is MNHNS and CDR2 SASEGT. V was shortened by 10 bases and J by 2 bases, with 11 bases between the two germline ends. The CDR3 consists of 12 residues. The CDR3 DNA reads TGTGCCACCTTGGGTGGAAACACTGAAGCTTTCTTT. It codes for CATLGGNTEAFF.

In this sample, this clonotype turned up many times. This chain connects TRBV28 to TRBJ1-2; D not certain. The germline CDR1 and CDR2 sequences are MDHEN and SYDVKM. Trimming pared 3 bases from V and 4 bases from J, leaving 6 bases between. The CDR3 is 12 residues long. CDR3 sequence reads: CASSLALYGYTF. The CDR3 nucleotides are TGTGCCAGCAGTTTGGCCCTCTATGGCTACACCTTC.

The rearrangement links TRBV10-3 to TRBJ2-1, with D unclear. CDR3 size: 12 residues. The V gene lost 4 bases and the J gene lost 8 bases, with 9 bases spanning the gap. Germline lookup yields CDR1 ENHRY and CDR2 SYGVKD. As DNA, the CDR3 is TGTGCCATCAGTGCGCTGGCCGATGAGCAGTTCTTC. This translates into CAISALADEQFF.

In its sample, this clonotype was seen many times. V usage is TRBV27 and J usage is TRBJ2-5, with 12 bases that match TRBD2. Trimming cost V 2 bases and J 5 bases; bases outside gene matches: 9. CDR1 and CDR2 (germline): MNHEY, SMNVEV (reference sequence). The CDR3 has 17 amino acids. CDR3 amino acids: CASSLRSRLAGAETQYF. CDR3 coding DNA: TGTGCCAGCAGTTTAAGGTCCCGACTAGCGGGGGCGGAGACCCAGTACTTC.

This clonotype was detected ten times or more. The chain employs TRBV30 and TRBJ2-1; D may correspond to TRBD1 or TRBD2 (5 bases each). CDR1 is GTSNPN, CDR2 SVGIG, per germline (reference sequence). The CDR3 runs 13 residues. V lost 3 bases, J lost 9 bases, and 15 bases lay in between. CDR3 DNA sequence: TGTGCCTGGAGCCTAGGCCGGGGCACTGAGCAGTTCTTC. Translated: CAWSLGRGTEQFF.

This clonotype was observed at least ten times. The chain links TRBV3-1 to TRBJ2-1; D unresolved. The CDR3 has 11 amino acids. Germline values: CDR1 LGHDT, CDR2 YNNKEL (reference sequence). V was clipped by 5 bases and J by 11 bases, with 10 bases between them. The chain's CDR3 is CASSYNRQQFF. CDR3 bases: TGTGCCAGCAGCTATAACCGTCAGCAGTTCTTC.

This clonotype appeared many times. The chain combines TRBV12-3 or TRBV12-4 with TRBJ2-1; TRBD2 matches at 9 bases. With V trimmed by 3 bases and J by 8 bases, 11 bases remained unmatched. CDR3 size: 16 residues. The CDR3 DNA reads TGTGCCAGCAGTTTTGAGGTGGGACTAGCCGGTGATGAGCAGTTCTTC. It specifies CASSFEVGLAGDEQFF.

This clonotype has a count of ten or more. The chain couples TRBV9 to TRBJ1-2; D unclear. Germline lookup yields CDR1 SGDLS and CDR2 YYNGEE. CDR3 length equals 15 residues. With 1 base removed from V and 0 bases from J, the gap between germline ends came to 10 bases. CDR3 coding DNA: TGTGCCAGCAGCGTAACGCTGGAGACTAACTATGGCTACACCTTC. Translating it yields CASSVTLETNYGYTF.

The table lists this clonotype with many counts. The chain recombines TRBV4-2 with TRBJ2-7, with TRBD2 identical over 10 bases. Germline V gene lookup returns CDR1 LGHNA and CDR2 YNFKEQ. The CDR3 totals 16 residues. Unmatched junction bases numbered 7, after V lost 2 bases and J lost 3 bases. CDR3 loop: CASSQFLAGALYEQYF. The CDR3 DNA is TGTGCCAGCAGCCAATTCCTAGCGGGGGCCCTCTACGAGCAGTACTTC.

This clonotype came up a few times. Here the CDR3 reads CASSLSSRPISYEQYF. For the CDR3, the DNA is TGTGCCAGCAGCTTGTCCTCAAGACCTATCTCCTACGAGCAGTACTTC. J is TRBJ2-7 and V is TRBV5-6; D not certain. The germline gives CDR1 SGHDT, CDR2 YYEEEE. Trimming pared 1 base from V and 0 bases from J, leaving 14 bases between. This CDR3 region has 16 residues.

This clonotype was recorded many times. The CDR3: CASSYGPSETQYF. For the CDR3, the DNA is TGTGCCAGCAGTTACGGGCCTAGCGAGACCCAGTACTTC. This chain uses TRBV6-5 with TRBJ2-5, with a tentative D call TRBD2 (5 bases). The germline V and J ends were trimmed by 2 bases and 5 bases, with 9 bases remaining between them. The V gene's germline CDR1 is MNHEY and CDR2 SVGAGI. The CDR3 totals 13 residues.

This clonotype was recorded at least ten times. The chain has TRBV9 and TRBJ2-1, with 14 bases identical to TRBD2. V was clipped by 2 bases and J by 7 bases; unmatched bases: 5. This CDR3 contains 16 residues. The germline CDR1 and CDR2 sequences are SGDLS and YYNGEE. This chain's CDR3 is CASSVGTSGGVNEQFF. In DNA, the CDR3 is TGTGCCAGCAGCGTCGGGACTAGCGGGGGTGTAAATGAGCAGTTCTTC.

V is TRBV3-1 and J is TRBJ2-1, with 14 bases aligning to TRBD2. V gave up 4 bases and J gave up 7 bases; unmatched junction bases: 9. Germline lookup yields CDR1 LGHDT and CDR2 YNNKEL (reference sequence). The CDR3 runs to 17 residues. The DNA of the CDR3 is TGTGCCAGCAGCCGACTAGCGGGGGGGCTAGGGCTAAATGAGCAGTTCTTC. Its translation: CASSRLAGGLGLNEQFF.

This clonotype came up many times. The chain joins TRBV9 to TRBJ2-3; TRBD2 might be the D (6 bases). CDR1 and CDR2 (germline): SGDLS, YYNGEE. V was clipped by 1 base and J by 0 bases, with 15 bases between them. The length of the CDR3 is 17 residues. This CDR3 is CASSVSVGEASTDTQYF. The CDR3 DNA sequence: TGTGCCAGCAGCGTAAGTGTGGGGGAGGCGAGCACAGATACGCAGTATTTT.

This clonotype came up many times. The chain is built from TRBV30 and TRBJ2-2; D remains unclear. Between the trimmed V and J ends, which lost 1 base and 4 bases, there was a span of 10 bases. CDR3 length: 14 residues. Per the germline V gene, CDR1 is GTSNPN and CDR2 is SVGIG (reference sequence). The CDR3 nucleotides are TGTGCCTGGAGTGAGTTTCGCTTCACCGGGGAGCTGTTTTTT. It encodes CAWSEFRFTGELFF.